This T cell receptor beta chain was captured by sequencing in a study of blood T cell repertoires in COVID-19. At the level of the study: From the United States, Italy and Spain came samples of acute and convalescent COVID-19. T cells, B-cell-depleted T cells, or PBMCs provided the cDNA or gDNA that served as material.

Trimming pared 5 bases from V and 0 bases from J, leaving 11 bases between. Germline CDR1 is GTSNPN and CDR2 is SVGIG (reference sequence). This CDR3 region has 14 residues. The protocol was immunoSEQ multiplex PCR, while the TCRdb copy is restricted to in-frame clones and leaves out a portion. Here the sample spans roughly 200,000 clones, roughly nine tenths being singletons. The cohort comprised adults aged roughly 18 to 95 years residing in approximately 25 US areas. Clinical history reported by participants formed the basis on which cohorts were assigned. This sequence originates from a woman in her 30s with acute COVID-19. The rearrangement joins TRBV30 to TRBJ1-3, with D tentatively TRBD1 (6 bases). The specimen sequenced was PBMCs or T cells enriched from blood (not recorded which). DNA of the CDR3: TGTGCCTGGGCCGGACAGCTCTCTGGAAACACCATATATTTT. Its translation: CAWAGQLSGNTIYF.